This record looks at one TCR beta chain sequence and its context. What it binds is not known. The data originate from a study of T cell responses to AZD1222 COVID-19 vaccine. Study findings and constraints: Seropositivity was recorded at baseline in only a handful of AZD1222 recipients. Clonal diversity was possibly underestimated, and the donors were mostly white British, with more females. Targets within unmutated variant regions were reportedly found for nearly half of spike-specific TCRs. Vaccine-related CD4 TCRs covered spike, predominating at 160-218 and 743-854.

Method: immunoSEQ multiplex PCR; TCRdb's copy keeps in-frame clones and lacks some. The table lists roughly 77,000 clones, roughly 88% of them singletons. The CDR3 totals 14 residues. Germline V gene sequence: CDR1 MNHEY, CDR2 SMNVEV (reference sequence). V dropped 3 bases and J dropped 5 bases, with 12 bases sitting between them. This sequence joins TRBV27 and TRBJ2-3, with D tentatively TRBD1 (5 bases). The origin of this receptor is an adult in good health. This sample comprised peripheral blood, obtained on day 0 of MenACWY control vaccination. The CDR3 bases are TGTGCCAGCAGTTTGACAGTCAGAGGAGATACGCAGTATTTT. It specifies CASSLTVRGDTQYF.